This T cell receptor beta chain was sequenced for a study of T-cell memory formation after mild COVID-19. Study results and caveats: Memory sampled before infection contained some responding clones, suggesting cross-reactive memory joined. Among contracting clones, CD4+ were mainly CM/EM and CD8+ enriched in EMRA. Whereas later expanders leaned CD4+, clones contracting day 15 to 85 showed a balanced CD4/CD8 makeup.

Constant-segment primers and 5'RACE yielded cDNA libraries for TCR alpha and TCR beta, each carrying sample barcodes and UMIs. TCRdb passed the 5' RACE reads through MiXCR, listing each CDR3 protein once. The sample consists of some 320,000 distinct CDR3 sequences, roughly 15% of them appearing once. About this clonotype itself: Its antigen remains unknown.

This CDR3 contains 15 residues. Germline V CDR1 and CDR2: MGHRA, YSYEKL. The V end was cut by 1 base, the J end by 0 bases, with 9 bases between. The sequence was obtained from a man aged 18 to 35 who had mild COVID-19 (a few samples of this study predate the infection). Cell type and time point are not known. Sequencing was carried out using PBMCs or a T cell subset sorted from them (not recorded which). The rearrangement uses TRBV4-1 and TRBJ1-2; no firm D call. CDR3 DNA sequence: TGCGCCAGCAGCCAAGGACGGAGAGCTAACTATGGCTACACCTTC. This sequence encodes CASSQGRRANYGYTF.